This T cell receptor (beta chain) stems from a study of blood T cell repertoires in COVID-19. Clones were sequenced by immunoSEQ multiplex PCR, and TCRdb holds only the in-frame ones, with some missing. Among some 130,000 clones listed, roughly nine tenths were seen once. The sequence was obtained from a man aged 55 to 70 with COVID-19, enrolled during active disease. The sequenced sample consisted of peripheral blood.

CDR3 protein: CASSYSRDSYEQYF. The CDR3 DNA follows: TGTGCCAGTAGCTATAGCCGGGACTCCTACGAGCAGTACTTC. V gene TRBV19 combines with J gene TRBJ2-7, with D possibly TRBD2 on 5 matching bases. The CDR3 runs 14 residues. Deletions cut 6 bases from V and 0 bases from J, with 12 bases between. CDR1 is LNHDA and CDR2 is SQIVND in the germline V gene (reference sequence).